The source of this T cell receptor (beta chain) is a study of T cells in Graves' hyperthyroidism and ophthalmopathy. There are many counts of this clonotype. RNA transcripts gave rise to amplified TCR beta CDR3 regions. The HTBI primer set served for first-round RT-PCR of the TCR CDR3. Each CDR3 protein is one row after TCRdb ran MiXCR on the multiplex PCR reads. Found here are fewer than 350,000 distinct CDR3 sequences, around 20% of them singletons; the top ten hold approximately 35%. Each ophthalmopathy patient scored at least 3 on the Clinical Activity Score and at least 4 on NOSPECS grade, with duration under 3 months. Input material: blood. The clonotype was recovered from a man aged 45-65 years with Graves' ophthalmopathy.

The CDR3 region is CASSTGIYGYTF. In nucleotides, the CDR3 is TGTGCCAGCAGCACCGGGATCTATGGCTACACCTTC. This chain links TRBV28 with TRBJ1-2; D remains unclear. CDR1 MDHEN and CDR2 SYDVKM come from the germline V gene. The CDR3 length is 12 residues. Trimming removed 6 bases at V and 4 bases at J, with 9 bases between.